This entry lists 21 T cell receptor beta chains sequenced from one sample in a study of CD8+ T cells in alopecia areata. Sequencing used cDNA as its template, made by extracting RNA and reverse transcribing it. Here immunoSEQ multiplex PCR was the method, and the copy in TCRdb shows in-frame clones only, minus some. The sample holds approximately 180,000 clones; almost 65% are singletons and the top ten take 1.7%. The sample consisted of CD4+ T cells sorted from blood, taken at week 0. These receptors came from a human donor with alopecia areata.

J is TRBJ1-6 and V is TRBV25-1; D gene unclear. Per germline, CDR1 MGHDK and CDR2 SYGVNS. The CDR3 is 14 amino acids. Trimming removed 3 bases at V and 9 bases at J, with 12 bases between. The CDR3 sequence: CASSEFGLGSPLHF. The CDR3 region has the DNA TGTGCCAGCAGTGAGTTCGGGTTGGGTTCACCCCTCCACTTT.

The chain recombines TRBV11-2 with TRBJ2-3, with D unclear. The CDR3 is 12 amino acids. Looked up from germline, CDR1 is SGHAT and CDR2 is FQNNGV. Trimming removed 5 bases from V and 0 bases from J, with 3 bases in between. The CDR3 DNA reads TGTGCCAGCAGCCTGAGCACAGATACGCAGTATTTT. Translation gives CASSLSTDTQYF. Combining the CDR3 with reference TRBV11-2 and TRBJ2-3 gives the whole variable domain EAGVAQSPRYKIIEKRQSVAFWCNPISGHATLYWYQQILGQGPKLLIQFQNNGVVDDSQLPKDRFSAERLKGVDSTLKIQPAKLEDSAVYLCASSLSTDTQYFGPGTRLTVL.

J is TRBJ1-5 and V is TRBV19; D is unresolved. The CDR3 covers 13 residues. CDR1 LNHDA and CDR2 SQIVND come from the germline V gene (reference sequence). V was pared by 0 bases and J by 5 bases, with 5 bases between. The CDR3 DNA sequence: TGTGCCAGTAGTATAGACTATGATCAGCCCCAGCATTTT. It specifies CASSIDYDQPQHF.

The rearrangement uses TRBV5-1 and TRBJ2-1, with D perhaps matching TRBD2 (5 bases). CDR1 and CDR2 (germline): SGHRS, YFSETQ. The CDR3 loop spans 15 amino acids. Trimming took 0 bases from V and 8 from J, leaving 15 bases between them. CDR3 protein: CASSLGPDPRDEQFF. The CDR3 DNA reads TGCGCCAGCAGCTTGGGCCCTGACCCGCGGGATGAGCAGTTCTTC.

This clone came up a few times. J is TRBJ2-7 and V is TRBV7-2, with TRBD2 identical over 8 bases. With V trimmed by 4 bases and J by 0 bases, 5 bases remained unmatched. The germline V gene encodes CDR1 SGHTA and CDR2 FQGNSA. CDR3 length: 15 residues. For the CDR3, the DNA is TGTGCCAGCAGCTCGAGAGCGGGGGCCTCCTACGAGCAGTACTTC. Its translation: CASSSRAGASYEQYF.

This clone was detected only a few times. In DNA form, the CDR3 reads TGTGCCAGCAGCTTAGATGCGGGGGGCACAGATACGCAGTATTTT. It is translated as CASSLDAGGTDTQYF. This chain joins TRBV11-3 and TRBJ2-3, with 7 bases aligning to TRBD2. The V gene end was trimmed by 0 bases and the J gene end by 1 base; junction bases not matched to a gene: 1. The CDR3 has 15 residues. CDR1 and CDR2 from the germline V gene are SGHNT and YENEEA.

This rearrangement joins TRBV6-6 to TRBJ2-1; no clear D. Trimming shortened V by 10 bases and J by 8 bases, and 18 bases separated the two germline ends. The V gene's germline CDR1 is MNHNY and CDR2 SVGAGI (reference sequence). The CDR3 sequence is 13 residues long. The CDR3 nucleotides read TGTGCCACCACCGTTGGGGATTTAGATGAGCAGTTCTTC. Residues: CATTVGDLDEQFF.

The CDR3 protein is CASSFNLAAASSYEQYF. The CDR3 coding sequence is TGTGCCAGCAGCTTTAATCTAGCGGCCGCCAGCTCCTACGAGCAGTACTTC. The chain links TRBV11-2 to TRBJ2-7; 7 positions match TRBD2. The CDR3 contains 17 residues. Germline trimming cut 3 bases from V and 0 bases from J; bases unmatched to any gene: 11. Germline CDR1 SGHAT, CDR2 FQNNGV.

The rearrangement uses TRBV30 and TRBJ2-6, with 9 bases aligning to TRBD1. V lost 7 bases, J lost 0 bases, and 10 bases stayed unmatched. This CDR3 is built from 17 residues. The germline CDR1 and CDR2 sequences are GTSNPN and SVGIG (reference sequence). The CDR3 DNA follows: TGTGCCTCGAACCGGGACAGGGCCCCCTCTGGGGCCAACGTCCTGACTTTC. Translating gives CASNRDRAPSGANVLTF.

The CDR3 reads CSVPPGPPNTEAFF. CDR3 sequence (DNA): TGCAGCGTCCCCCCGGGGCCCCCGAACACTGAAGCTTTCTTT. The rearrangement uses TRBV29-1 and TRBJ1-1; the D gene is possibly TRBD1 (5 bases). This CDR3 spans 14 amino acids. Germline V CDR1 and CDR2: SQVTM, ANQGSEA. V shed 6 bases and J shed 1 base, with 15 bases lying between them. The whole variable domain, remainder taken from reference TRBV29-1 and TRBJ1-1, is SAVISQKPSRDICQRGTSLTIQCQVDSQVTMMFWYRQQPGQSLTLIATANQGSEATYESGFVIDKFPISRPNLTFSTLTVSNMSPEDSSIYLCSVPPGPPNTEAFFGQGTRLTVV.

Concerning this clone: The junction departs from the called germline gene at one end, perhaps through a read error. CDR3 sequence reads: CASRLEQSSYGYTF. CDR3 nucleotide sequence: TGCGCCAGCAGATTGGAACAGTCGAGTTATGGCTACACCTTC. This chain joins TRBV5-1 and TRBJ1-2, with D unclear. This CDR3 comprises 14 residues. CDR1 is SGHRS, CDR2 YFSETQ, per germline.

A single count supports this clone. V gene TRBV7-2 combines with J gene TRBJ2-1, with D uncertain. Between the trimmed V and J ends, which lost 5 bases and 0 bases, there was a span of 14 bases. The CDR3 runs to 16 residues. Germline CDR1 and CDR2: SGHTA and FQGNSA. CDR3 bases: TGTGCCAGCAGCAGATCGCGCGGCGTCTCCTACAATGAGCAGTTCTTC. Encoded protein: CASSRSRGVSYNEQFF.

The gene calls are TRBV2 and TRBJ1-2, with 7 nucleotides matching TRBD1. The CDR3 runs to 15 residues. Germline trimming cut 5 bases from V and 4 bases from J; bases unmatched to any gene: 10. CDR1 and CDR2 from the germline V gene are SNHLY and FYNNEI. CDR3 protein: CASSSGQPIPYGYTF. CDR3 bases: TGTGCCAGCAGTTCGGGACAGCCGATCCCCTATGGCTACACCTTC. The full variable domain, with the rest looked up from reference TRBV2 and TRBJ1-2, is EPEVTQTPSHQVTQMGQEVILRCVPISNHLYFYWYRQILGQKVEFLVSFYNNEISEKSEIFDDQFSVERPDGSNFTLKIRSTKLEDSAMYFCASSSGQPIPYGYTFGSGTRLTVV.

V gene TRBV29-1 combines with J gene TRBJ1-2, with 7 positions matching TRBD1. CDR3 size: 14 residues. V shed 2 bases and J 2 bases; nucleotides not matched to a gene: 5. Germline CDR1 is SQVTM and CDR2 is ANQGSEA. CDR3 region: CSVERQGKNYGYTF. The CDR3 DNA reads as TGCAGCGTTGAAAGACAGGGAAAGAACTATGGCTACACCTTC.

The rearrangement joins TRBV30 to TRBJ2-4, with D possibly matching TRBD1 (5 bases). The CDR3 runs 12 residues. Germline V gives CDR1 GTSNPN, CDR2 SVGIG (reference sequence). V gave up 0 bases and J gave up 9 bases, with 9 bases separating them. In DNA form, the CDR3 reads TGTGCCTGGAGTGTAGGGGTGAGCATTCAGTACTTC. Translating gives CAWSVGVSIQYF. The full variable domain, rest sourced from reference TRBV30 and TRBJ2-4, is SQTIHQWPATLVQPVGSPLSLECTVEGTSNPNLYWYRQAAGRGLQLLFYSVGIGQISSEVPQNLSASRPQDRQFILSSKKLLLSDSGFYLCAWSVGVSIQYFGAGTRLSVL.

The genes are TRBV6-1 and TRBJ2-4; D is possibly TRBD1 (5 bases). Germline CDR1 is MNHNS and CDR2 is SASEGT. V was pared by 5 bases and J by 15 bases, with 17 bases between. The CDR3 totals 12 residues. CDR3: CASSPGHLWVYF. Written as DNA, the CDR3 is TGTGCCAGCAGTCCTGGACACTTATGGGTGTACTTC.

This clone came up a few times. The gene calls are TRBV30 and TRBJ2-2, with TRBD1 identical over 9 bases. J gave up 5 bases and V 4 bases, and 2 bases lay outside the gene matches. Germline CDR1 is GTSNPN and CDR2 is SVGIG (reference sequence). The CDR3 is 13 residues long. CDR3 nucleotides: TGTGCCTGGAACGACAGGGGGACCGGGGAGCTGTTTTTT. Translation gives CAWNDRGTGELFF.

The J gene is TRBJ2-7, the V gene TRBV4-3; a weak D match, TRBD2 (6 bases). V was trimmed by 4 bases and J by 3 bases, leaving 13 bases between them. Germline V lookup: CDR1 LGHNA, CDR2 YSLEER. This CDR3 has 14 amino acids. This chain's CDR3 is CASSRDSTLYEQYF. DNA of the CDR3: TGCGCCAGCAGCCGGGACTCAACACTCTACGAGCAGTACTTC.

This clone was picked up a small number of times. The J gene is TRBJ1-2, the V gene TRBV29-1; no definite D call. Trimming removed 4 bases from V and 8 bases from J, with 20 bases in between. This CDR3 spans 14 amino acids. From germline, CDR1 is SQVTM and CDR2 ANQGSEA. DNA of the CDR3: TGCAGCGTTGTCGAATCCGGGCCCCTAGGGGGCTACACCTTC. Residues: CSVVESGPLGGYTF.

V is TRBV30 and J is TRBJ2-3; 9 bases fit TRBD1. The CDR3 sequence is 14 residues long. V was pared by 5 bases and J by 10 bases, with 13 bases of the junction left unmatched. The germline CDR1 and CDR2 sequences are GTSNPN and SVGIG (reference sequence). CDR3 nucleotide sequence: TGTGCCTGGGATGAGGGACAGGGAAAGCAAGCGCAGTATTTT. It encodes CAWDEGQGKQAQYF.

V usage is TRBV5-1 and J usage is TRBJ1-1; tentative D call: TRBD1 (5 bases). The CDR3 loop spans 14 amino acids. The germline gives CDR1 SGHRS, CDR2 YFSETQ. V lost 4 bases and J lost 2, with 12 bases in between. The CDR3 DNA reads TGCGCCAGCAGCCCCCGGGACGGAAACACTGAAGCTTTCTTT. This sequence encodes CASSPRDGNTEAFF.